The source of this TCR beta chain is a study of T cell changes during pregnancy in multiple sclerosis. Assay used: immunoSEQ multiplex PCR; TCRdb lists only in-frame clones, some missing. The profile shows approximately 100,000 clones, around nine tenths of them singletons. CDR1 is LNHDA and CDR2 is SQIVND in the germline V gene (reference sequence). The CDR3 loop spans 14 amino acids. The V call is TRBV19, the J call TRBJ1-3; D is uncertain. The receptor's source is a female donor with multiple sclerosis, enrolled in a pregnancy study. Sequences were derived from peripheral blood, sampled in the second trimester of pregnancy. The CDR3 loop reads CGTTPRASGNTIYF. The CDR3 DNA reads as TGTGGTACGACCCCGAGGGCCTCCGGAAACACCATATATTTT.